These 30 T cell receptor beta chains came from one sample sequenced in a study of shared clonotypes between healthy human individuals. Profiled with immunoSEQ multiplex PCR; TCRdb holds only in-frame clones, not every one. The sample consists of over 750,000 clones, about 96% of them appearing once. Positive CCR7 selection of CD45RO-negative cells yielded the naive CD8 cells, and terminally differentiated effector memory CD45RA+ cells were excluded. The sequenced sample was naive CD8+ T cells sorted from blood. All receptors come from a man aged 25 to 40 in good health.

The chain is built from TRBV29-1 and TRBJ2-3; 7 bases map to TRBD1. In germline, CDR1 is SQVTM, CDR2 ANQGSEA. V trimming: 7 bases; J trimming: 2 bases; junction bases outside the gene matches: 6. CDR3 length: 13 residues. CDR3 bases: TGCAGCGCCCCCGGGACAGACACAGATACGCAGTATTTT. Translation: CSAPGTDTDTQYF.

The chain uses TRBV11-2 and TRBJ2-1; D is tentatively TRBD1 or TRBD2 (5 bases each). Germline CDR1 reads SGHAT; CDR2 reads FQNNGV. The CDR3 consists of 12 residues. V lost 6 bases and J 9 bases, leaving 12 bases between the germline ends. For the CDR3, the DNA is TGTGCCAGCAGGAAGCAGGGAGTTGAGCAGTTCTTC. Residues: CASRKQGVEQFF. Using reference TRBV11-2 and TRBJ2-1 for the parts outside the CDR3, the full variable domain is EAGVAQSPRYKIIEKRQSVAFWCNPISGHATLYWYQQILGQGPKLLIQFQNNGVVDDSQLPKDRFSAERLKGVDSTLKIQPAKLEDSAVYLCASRKQGVEQFFGPGTRLTVL.

This chain uses TRBV5-4 with TRBJ2-2; a weak D match, TRBD1 (5 bases). The CDR3 contains 12 residues. Germline V lookup: CDR1 SGHNT, CDR2 YYREEE (reference sequence). Deletions cut 7 bases from V and 1 base from J, with 5 bases between. This CDR3 reads CASQGNTGELFF. CDR3 nucleotide sequence: TGTGCCAGCCAGGGGAACACCGGGGAGCTGTTTTTT.

V and J are TRBV12-2 and TRBJ2-2. TRBV12-2 is a pseudogene. The CDR3 has 11 residues. CDR3 nucleotide sequence: TGTGCAAGTCGCTTAACCGGGGAGCTGTTTTTT. Protein sequence: CASRLTGELFF.

Note on this clone: The identical CDR3 is also encoded by other nucleotide sequences in the sample. This chain uses TRBV11-3 with TRBJ2-7; the match to TRBD1 covers 7 bases. The junction had 4 bases not matched to a gene; V was cut back by 3 bases and J by 2 bases. The CDR3 has 14 residues. The germline gives CDR1 SGHNT, CDR2 YENEEA. The CDR3: CASSFRDRPYEQYF. The DNA of the CDR3 is TGTGCCAGCAGCTTCCGGGACAGACCCTACGAGCAGTACTTC.

The rearrangement links TRBV28 to TRBJ1-5; D is undetermined. With 7 bases removed from V and 2 bases from J, the gap between germline ends came to 9 bases. Germline CDR1 and CDR2: MDHEN and SYDVKM. CDR3 size: 13 residues. The chain's CDR3 is CASTPGGNQPQHF. The CDR3 DNA sequence: TGTGCCAGCACCCCGGGAGGCAATCAGCCCCAGCATTTT.

This clone was seen a single time. V usage is TRBV7-9 and J usage is TRBJ2-6; no clear D. CDR3 length equals 14 residues. V was shortened by 7 bases and J by 4 bases, with 11 bases between the two germline ends. CDR1 is SEHNR and CDR2 is FQNEAQ in the germline V gene (reference sequence). CDR3 amino acids: CASTSTAGANVLTF. CDR3 sequence (DNA): TGTGCCAGCACATCCACGGCAGGGGCCAACGTCCTGACTTTC.

V usage is TRBV7-9 and J usage is TRBJ2-7; TRBD2 aligns across 8 bases. Trimming at V came to 5 bases and at J to 3 bases, leaving 6 bases not matched to a gene. Per the germline V gene, CDR1 is SEHNR and CDR2 is FQNEAQ (reference sequence). This CDR3 contains 14 residues. The DNA of the CDR3 is TGTGCCAGCAGCCCCGCCGCGGGAGGCTACGAGCAGTACTTC. It specifies CASSPAAGGYEQYF.

V gene TRBV25-1 combines with J gene TRBJ2-1; D is unresolved. The V gene lost 1 base and the J gene lost 3 bases, with 13 bases spanning the gap. The length of the CDR3 is 16 residues. Germline-derived CDR1 and CDR2 are MGHDK and SYGVNS. This CDR3 reads CASSELNGRNYNEQFF. The DNA of the CDR3 is TGTGCCAGCAGTGAATTGAACGGCCGGAACTACAATGAGCAGTTCTTC.

The chain combines TRBV10-3 with TRBJ2-1; 8 nucleotides match TRBD1. Germline CDR1 reads ENHRY; CDR2 reads SYGVKD. CDR3 size: 16 residues. The V and J ends lost 3 bases and 3 bases, in that order; junction bases with no gene match: 7. CDR3: CAISDNRQGIYNEQFF. The CDR3 region has the DNA TGTGCCATCAGTGACAATCGACAGGGGATCTACAATGAGCAGTTCTTC.

The chain links TRBV27 to TRBJ1-1, with D maybe TRBD1 (5 bases). Trimming stripped 2 bases from V and 2 bases from J, with 9 bases between. This CDR3 has 14 amino acids. Germline-derived CDR1 and CDR2 are MNHEY and SMNVEV (reference sequence). The CDR3 sequence: CASSLEGVNTEAFF. Here the CDR3 DNA reads TGTGCCAGCAGTTTAGAAGGGGTTAACACTGAAGCTTTCTTT.

V is TRBV19 and J is TRBJ2-7; the match to TRBD1 covers 9 bases. The CDR3 consists of 15 residues. Germline CDR1 is LNHDA and CDR2 is SQIVND (reference sequence). J gave up 0 bases and V 3 bases, and 3 bases lay outside the gene matches. CDR3 in amino acids: CASSIRGQGSYEQYF. As DNA, the CDR3 is TGTGCCAGTAGTATCAGGGGACAGGGCTCCTACGAGCAGTACTTC.

The chain couples TRBV4-1 to TRBJ2-7; D is ambiguous. V was shortened by 0 bases and J by 2 bases, with 11 bases between the two germline ends. Germline CDR1 MGHRA, CDR2 YSYEKL. There are 15 residues in the CDR3. The CDR3: CASSQDPGQTYEQYF. For the CDR3, the DNA is TGCGCCAGCAGCCAAGATCCTGGGCAGACCTACGAGCAGTACTTC.

The rearrangement links TRBV7-9 to TRBJ2-3; unclear D gene. The CDR3 sequence is 13 residues long. The V gene's germline CDR1 is SEHNR and CDR2 FQNEAQ (reference sequence). V dropped 2 bases and J dropped 1 base, with 4 bases sitting between them. Here the CDR3 reads CASSLSGTDTQYF. The CDR3 DNA reads TGTGCCAGCAGCTTATCGGGCACAGATACGCAGTATTTT.

V gene TRBV9 combines with J gene TRBJ2-1, with no clear D. The CDR3 loop spans 14 amino acids. Trimming shortened V by 6 bases and J by 2 bases, and 12 bases separated the two germline ends. Germline loops: CDR1 SGDLS, CDR2 YYNGEE. The CDR3 here is CASTPGRAYNEQFF. The CDR3 DNA reads as TGTGCCAGCACCCCCGGCCGGGCCTACAATGAGCAGTTCTTC.

The rearrangement links TRBV11-2 to TRBJ2-7; D unclear. CDR3 length: 14 amino acids. Looked up from germline, CDR1 is SGHAT and CDR2 is FQNNGV. V gave up 2 bases and J gave up 2 bases, with 10 bases separating them. CDR3 in amino acids: CASSLTGTPYEQYF. CDR3 DNA sequence: TGTGCCAGCAGCTTAACCGGAACCCCCTACGAGCAGTACTTC.

This rearrangement joins TRBV10-3 to TRBJ1-1; 10 bases fit TRBD1. CDR1 is ENHRY, CDR2 SYGVKD, per germline. Trimming removed 4 bases from V and 5 bases from J; junction bases left unmatched: 10. This CDR3 is 16 amino acids long. As DNA, the CDR3 is TGTGCCATCAGTGTGGGACAGGGGTTCCCTTTTACTGAAGCTTTCTTT. Its translation: CAISVGQGFPFTEAFF.

The V and J genes are TRBV9 and TRBJ2-2; the D is unclear. V lost 0 bases and J lost 9, with 6 bases in between. Germline lookup yields CDR1 SGDLS and CDR2 YYNGEE. The CDR3 is 12 amino acids. This CDR3 is CASSVDGWELFF. The CDR3 coding sequence is TGTGCCAGCAGCGTAGATGGCTGGGAGCTGTTTTTT.

V is TRBV10-2 and J is TRBJ2-3; no firm D call. The CDR3 loop spans 14 amino acids. Germline-derived CDR1 and CDR2 are WSHSY and SAAADI. With 4 bases removed from V and 1 base from J, the gap between germline ends came to 9 bases. CDR3 amino acids: CASSGHERTDTQYF. As DNA, the CDR3 is TGCGCCAGCAGTGGTCACGAGCGCACAGATACGCAGTATTTT.

The V and J genes are TRBV27 and TRBJ2-7; TRBD1 aligns across 9 bases. Per germline, CDR1 MNHEY and CDR2 SMNVEV (reference sequence). V was pared by 3 bases and J by 2 bases, with 2 bases of the junction left unmatched. This CDR3 contains 14 residues. The CDR3: CASSFGTGPYEQYF. CDR3 nucleotides: TGTGCCAGCAGTTTCGGGACAGGGCCCTACGAGCAGTACTTC.

V gene TRBV27 combines with J gene TRBJ2-1; D is ambiguous. The CDR3 loop spans 14 amino acids. Germline V gene lookup returns CDR1 MNHEY and CDR2 SMNVEV (reference sequence). The V gene lost 5 bases and the J gene lost 6 bases, with 14 bases spanning the gap. CDR3 loop: CASSLNTPTNEQFF. The CDR3 DNA sequence: TGTGCCAGCAGTCTGAATACCCCAACCAATGAGCAGTTCTTC.

In regard to this clone: Other DNA sequences of this sample code for an identical CDR3. The rearrangement joins TRBV19 to TRBJ2-7; no reliable D call. Deletions cut 0 bases from V and 0 bases from J, with 9 bases between. Germline V gene lookup returns CDR1 LNHDA and CDR2 SQIVND (reference sequence). This CDR3 contains 15 residues. In DNA, the CDR3 is TGTGCCAGTAGTATAGATCCCGGGTCCTCCTACGAGCAGTACTTC. Amino acids: CASSIDPGSSYEQYF.

This chain joins TRBV5-1 and TRBJ2-3; no firm D call. The germline gives CDR1 SGHRS, CDR2 YFSETQ. Between the trimmed V and J ends, which lost 5 bases and 2 bases, there was a span of 12 bases. This CDR3 has 14 amino acids. The CDR3 sequence is CASSAGYNTDTQYF. CDR3 in DNA: TGCGCCAGCAGTGCAGGATATAACACAGATACGCAGTATTTT.

This chain links TRBV6-4 with TRBJ2-1; TRBD2 agrees at 10 bases. The junction had 5 bases not matched to a gene; V was cut back by 2 bases and J by 4 bases. Germline assignment: CDR1 MRHNA and CDR2 SNTAGT. The CDR3 is 16 residues long. CDR3 DNA: TGTGCCAGCAGTGACAGAACTAGCGGGGTGTACAATGAGCAGTTCTTC. This gives the protein CASSDRTSGVYNEQFF.

The chain combines TRBV5-4 with TRBJ1-1; D remains unclear. Germline V gene data show CDR1 as SGHNT and CDR2 as YYREEE (reference sequence). CDR3 length: 12 residues. V gave up 4 bases and J gave up 7 bases, with 11 bases separating them. CDR3 region: CASSEATSEAFF. CDR3 coding DNA: TGTGCCAGCAGCGAGGCCACAAGTGAAGCTTTCTTT. Complete variable domain (other parts from reference TRBV5-4 and TRBJ1-1): ETGVTQSPTHLIKTRGQQVTLRCSSQSGHNTVSWYQQALGQGPQFIFQYYREEENGRGNFPPRFSGLQFPNYSSELNVNALELDDSALYLCASSEATSEAFFGQGTRLTVV.

This clone has a single count. This rearrangement joins TRBV27 to TRBJ2-6; D is ambiguous. The CDR3 covers 15 residues. Germline CDR1 MNHEY, CDR2 SMNVEV (reference sequence). The ends were cut back, 3 bases at V and 1 base at J, with 7 bases in the middle. CDR3 nucleotides: TGTGCCAGCAGTTTTCAGCCGTCTGGGGCCAACGTCCTGACTTTC. This gives the protein CASSFQPSGANVLTF. The whole variable domain, remainder taken from reference TRBV27 and TRBJ2-6, is EAQVTQNPRYLITVTGKKLTVTCSQNMNHEYMSWYRQDPGLGLRQIYYSMNVEVTDKGDVPEGYKVSRKEKRNFPLILESPSPNQTSLYFCASSFQPSGANVLTFGAGSRLTVL.

The rearrangement joins TRBV14 to TRBJ2-7; 9 positions agree with TRBD1. V shed 4 bases, J shed 2 bases, and the junction held 3 bases outside the gene matches. Germline V gene lookup returns CDR1 SGHDN and CDR2 FVKESK. CDR3 size: 14 residues. As DNA, the CDR3 is TGTGCCAGCAGCCCCGGGACAGGGACCTACGAGCAGTACTTC. Protein sequence: CASSPGTGTYEQYF.

This rearrangement joins TRBV5-1 to TRBJ2-7; weak D call: TRBD2 (6 bases). CDR3 length equals 15 residues. Germline V gene lookup returns CDR1 SGHRS and CDR2 YFSETQ. V lost 6 bases and J 0 bases, leaving 16 bases between the germline ends. The CDR3 is CASNTGLSPSYEQYF. The DNA for the CDR3 is TGCGCCAGCAATACGGGACTCTCTCCCTCCTACGAGCAGTACTTC.

The chain joins TRBV23-1 to TRBJ1-3; 7 nucleotides align to TRBD1. TRBV23-1 is identified as an open reading frame with a role that is uncertain. Germline trimming cut 0 bases from V and 0 bases from J; bases unmatched to any gene: 8. The CDR3 runs 18 residues. The CDR3 sequence is CASSQSIHRGSSGNTIYF. The CDR3 nucleotides read TGCGCCAGCAGTCAATCGATACACAGGGGTAGCTCTGGAAACACCATATATTTT.

This chain connects TRBV11-2 to TRBJ2-2; D ambiguous. Trimming removed 4 bases at V and 5 bases at J, with 11 bases between. Germline V gives CDR1 SGHAT, CDR2 FQNNGV. The CDR3 totals 14 residues. In DNA form, the CDR3 reads TGTGCCAGCAGCTATTATAGAGGTACCGGGGAGCTGTTTTTT. It codes for CASSYYRGTGELFF.